This T cell receptor (beta chain) was sequenced in a study of T cells expressing NK-cell markers. Study-wide results and caveats: The dominant NKG2C+ clonotypes represented about 1.0-8% of CD8+ T cells in several donors.

This CDR3 comprises 17 residues. The TCR beta cDNA came from 5'RACE template switching with UMIs. Each CDR3 protein gets one entry in TCRdb, which reprocessed the 5' RACE reads and gives no DNA. Found here are 300,000 to 500,000 distinct CDR3 sequences; the top ten clones hold approximately 11%. As regards this clonotype: Antigen specificity is unknown.

The sequenced sample was blood T cells: a sorted CD56 or NKG2C T cell subset, CD4+ or CD8+ T cells, or bulk PBMC T cells (not recorded which). The receptor was derived from a woman aged 45-59 years in good health. The genes are TRBV12-3 or TRBV12-4 and TRBJ1-2; there is no DNA to check the TCRdb D call of TRBD1. The CDR3 spells CASSSGGAGPSRSGYTF.